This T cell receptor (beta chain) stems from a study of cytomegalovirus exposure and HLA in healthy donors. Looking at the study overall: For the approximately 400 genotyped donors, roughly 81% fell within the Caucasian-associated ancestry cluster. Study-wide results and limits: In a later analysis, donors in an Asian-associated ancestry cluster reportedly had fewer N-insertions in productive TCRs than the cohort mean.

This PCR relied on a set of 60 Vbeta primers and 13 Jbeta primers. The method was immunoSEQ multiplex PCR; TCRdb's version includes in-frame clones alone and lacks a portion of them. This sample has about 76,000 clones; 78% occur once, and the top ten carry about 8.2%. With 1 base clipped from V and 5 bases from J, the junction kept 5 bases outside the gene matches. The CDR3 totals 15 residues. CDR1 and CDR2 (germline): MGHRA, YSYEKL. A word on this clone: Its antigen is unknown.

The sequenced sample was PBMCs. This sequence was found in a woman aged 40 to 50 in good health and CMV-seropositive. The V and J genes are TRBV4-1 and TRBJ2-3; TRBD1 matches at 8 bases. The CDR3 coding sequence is TGCGCCAGCAGCCAAGCAGGGGGCGGAGTAGATACGCAGTATTTT. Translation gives CASSQAGGGVDTQYF.